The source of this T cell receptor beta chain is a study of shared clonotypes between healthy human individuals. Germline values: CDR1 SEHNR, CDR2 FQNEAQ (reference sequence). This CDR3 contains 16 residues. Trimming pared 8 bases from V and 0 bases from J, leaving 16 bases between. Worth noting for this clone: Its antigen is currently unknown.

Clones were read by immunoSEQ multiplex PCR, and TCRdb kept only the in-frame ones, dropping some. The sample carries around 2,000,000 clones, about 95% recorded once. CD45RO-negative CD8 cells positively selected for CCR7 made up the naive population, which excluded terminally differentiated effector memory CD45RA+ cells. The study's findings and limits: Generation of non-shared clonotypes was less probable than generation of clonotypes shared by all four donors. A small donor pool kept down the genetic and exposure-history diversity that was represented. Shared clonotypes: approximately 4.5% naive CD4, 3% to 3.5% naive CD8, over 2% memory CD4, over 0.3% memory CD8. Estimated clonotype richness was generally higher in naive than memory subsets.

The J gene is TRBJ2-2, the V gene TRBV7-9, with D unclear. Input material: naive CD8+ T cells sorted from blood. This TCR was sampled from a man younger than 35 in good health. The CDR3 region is CASPLLRLANTGELFF. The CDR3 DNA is TGTGCCAGCCCCCTACTCAGACTCGCGAACACCGGGGAGCTGTTTTTT.